The sequence of this T cell receptor (beta chain) was determined in a study of human T cells and chemical hapten exposure. Study as a whole: Predominantly women, the patients had alopecia areata, totalis or universalis. Study results and limitations: Alopecia affected the donors, so their immune response may differ from healthy people's. TCRs above 1 in 1000 frequency stayed constant with DPC sensitization.

Individual cDNA molecules received unique molecular identifiers in the library. TCRdb reprocessed the RACE reads via MiXCR and lists one record per CDR3 protein. The repertoire holds fewer than 100,000 distinct CDR3 sequences, with about 9.3% as singletons. This clonotype was counted many times. Its target is not known. Germline CDR1 and CDR2: KGHSH and LQKENI. V dropped 0 bases and J dropped 4; count of bases not matched to a gene: 4. The CDR3 loop spans 15 amino acids. The time point was: patch test 2, 6 weeks after DPC sensitization. The treatment is: therapeutic diphenylcyclopropenone sensitization with weekly scalp DPC.

Material: whole blood, obtained in connection with sensitization to the hapten diphenylcyclopropenone (DPC). J is TRBJ2-7 and V is TRBV18, with 9 bases identical to TRBD1. The source is a woman aged 40-49 years with alopecia areata. Some clones in this sample may be carry-over from other donors' samples. This chain's CDR3 is CASSPPGQGYYEQYF. The CDR3, as DNA: TGTGCCAGCTCACCACCGGGACAGGGTTATTACGAGCAGTACTTC.